This T cell receptor beta chain was documented in a study of OX40 agonist ivuxolimab in advanced cancers. Study-level information: Patients in the trial were receiving intravenous ivuxolimab every 2 weeks, at doses of 0.01 to 10 mg/kg. The dose-escalation cohort was around 83% male, with a mean age of around 60 years, ranging about 23 to 90.

Regarding the study as a whole: There was clonal expansion of CD4+ and CD8+ blood T cells by week 6 at 0.1 to 3.0 mg/kg.

Autoimmune disease history or systemic immunosuppression barred patients. Clones were sequenced by immunoSEQ multiplex PCR, and TCRdb holds only the in-frame ones, with some missing. The sample has tens of thousands of clones; approximately 90% are singletons. As to this clone: Antigen specificity is unknown.

The source is an adult with an advanced solid tumor such as melanoma, head and neck, liver or kidney cancer. Material: CD4+ or CD8+ T cells sorted from blood, obtained in a trial of the OX40 agonist ivuxolimab.

CDR3 nucleotides: TGCAGCGTCCGGGACGGGGACTACGAGCAGTACTTC. This encodes CSVRDGDYEQYF. The genes are TRBV29-1 and TRBJ2-7; D could derive from TRBD1 or TRBD2 (5 bases each). Germline V gene sequence: CDR1 SQVTM, CDR2 ANQGSEA. The V and J ends lost 6 bases and 3 bases respectively, with 12 bases between them. This CDR3 contains 12 residues.